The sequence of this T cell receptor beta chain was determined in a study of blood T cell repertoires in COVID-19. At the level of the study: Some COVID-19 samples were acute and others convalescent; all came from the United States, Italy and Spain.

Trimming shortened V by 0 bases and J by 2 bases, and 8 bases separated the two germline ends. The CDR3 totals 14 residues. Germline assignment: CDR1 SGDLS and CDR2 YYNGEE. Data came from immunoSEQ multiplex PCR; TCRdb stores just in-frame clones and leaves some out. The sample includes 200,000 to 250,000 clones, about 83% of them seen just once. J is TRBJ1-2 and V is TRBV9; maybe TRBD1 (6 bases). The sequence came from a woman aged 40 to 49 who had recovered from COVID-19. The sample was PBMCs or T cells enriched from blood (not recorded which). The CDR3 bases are TGTGCCAGCAGCGTAGAAGGGACAAACTATGGCTACACCTTC. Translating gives CASSVEGTNYGYTF.